The clone carrying this TCR beta chain was observed a few times. The sample belongs to a study of blood T cell repertoires in COVID-19. Background on the study: COVID-19 samples, acute and convalescent, were from the United States, Italy and Spain.

Authors' analysis steps: Estimated nucleated cell counts came from reference gene primer amplification. This table comes from immunoSEQ multiplex PCR, and its TCRdb copy is limited to in-frame clones, with some not included. V, J and clone size are taken as reported in that table, and D and trimming were inferred from the DNA itself. Of some 110,000 clones listed, 85% to 90% were seen once; the top ten hold about 8%. The origin of this receptor is a man between 65 and 79 years old who had recovered from COVID-19. The sequenced sample consisted of peripheral blood.

CDR3 residues: CASSYRGINGYTF. The CDR3 bases are TGTGCCAGCAGTTACAGGGGAATCAATGGCTACACCTTC. The genes are TRBV6-6 and TRBJ1-2; D might be TRBD1 (5 bases). V lost 2 bases, J lost 6 bases, and 10 bases lay in between. The germline CDR1 and CDR2 sequences are MNHNY and SVGAGI (reference sequence). The CDR3 has 13 amino acids.